Listed here is a single T cell receptor (beta chain). The CDR3 contains 14 residues. V lost 0 bases and J 5 bases, leaving 8 bases between the germline ends. Per germline, CDR1 SGHAT and CDR2 FQNNGV. These data come from a study of blood T cell repertoires in COVID-19. Study-wide context: Sites across the United States, Italy and Spain contributed samples from acute and convalescent COVID-19. The cDNA or gDNA used as material had been derived from T cells, B-cell-depleted T cells, or PBMCs.

Per the original data handling: Amplification of reference gene primers was used by the study to estimate nucleated cell counts. Produced via immunoSEQ multiplex PCR; TCRdb's table is partial and in-frame only. Clonal size and the V and J genes are those of that table, whereas D and trimming came from the DNA. This table holds about 190,000 clones, 90% found once. The chain combines TRBV11-2 with TRBJ1-5; D remains ambiguous. The receptor comes from a man aged 45-65 years with acute or convalescent COVID-19. The sample consisted of peripheral blood. CDR3 residues: CASSLDSGDQPQHF. The DNA of the CDR3 is TGTGCCAGCAGCTTAGATAGCGGGGATCAGCCCCAGCATTTT.